This T cell receptor (beta chain) was captured by sequencing in a study of cytomegalovirus exposure and HLA in healthy donors. PCR used 60 Vbeta primers and 13 Jbeta primers. Clones were read by immunoSEQ multiplex PCR, and TCRdb kept only the in-frame ones, dropping some. This repertoire includes under 150,000 clones. CDR3 length equals 15 residues. Trimming cost V 4 bases and J 3 bases, with 15 bases left between them. Germline CDR1 MNHNS, CDR2 SASEGT. V is TRBV6-1 and J is TRBJ1-2, with a possible D match to TRBD1 (5 bases). The sample taken for sequencing was PBMCs. The source is a woman between 40 and 50 years old in good health and CMV-seronegative. This CDR3 reads CASSGQLGGDYGYTF. CDR3 in DNA: TGTGCCAGCAGTGGACAGTTGGGAGGGGACTATGGCTACACCTTC.